A single sample is the source of the 15 T cell receptor beta chains below, sequenced in a study of cytomegalovirus exposure and HLA in healthy donors. Clones were read by immunoSEQ multiplex PCR, and TCRdb kept only the in-frame ones, dropping some. The data hold over 75,000 clones, with approximately 81% observed a single time. Source material: PBMCs. The receptors were sampled from a man younger than 30 in good health and CMV-seropositive.

This chain joins TRBV18 and TRBJ1-1; TRBD1 aligns across 7 bases. CDR1 and CDR2 from the germline V gene are KGHSH and LQKENI. V was clipped by 3 bases and J by 0 bases; unmatched bases: 1. The CDR3 runs 14 residues. The CDR3 here is CASSPGQLNTEAFF. CDR3 sequence (DNA): TGTGCCAGCTCACCGGGACAGTTGAACACTGAAGCTTTCTTT.

The chain links TRBV29-1 to TRBJ2-5; 10 bases align to TRBD1. Germline-derived CDR1 and CDR2 are SQVTM and ANQGSEA. The CDR3 is 18 residues long. V trimming: 0 bases; J trimming: 4 bases; junction bases outside the gene matches: 14. DNA for the CDR3: TGCAGCGTTGAAGAAGAATTCGGGGACAGGGGCAATAGAGAGACCCAGTACTTC. Protein sequence: CSVEEEFGDRGNRETQYF.

The chain uses TRBV30 and TRBJ2-2, with D hard to call. The CDR3 has 11 residues. Germline CDR1 is GTSNPN and CDR2 is SVGIG (reference sequence). Deletions cut 4 bases from V and 8 bases from J, with 8 bases between. The CDR3 DNA sequence: TGTGCCTGGATGTCTGTGGGGGAGCTGTTTTTT. It encodes CAWMSVGELFF. Based on the CDR3 plus reference TRBV30 and TRBJ2-2, the full variable domain is SQTIHQWPATLVQPVGSPLSLECTVEGTSNPNLYWYRQAAGRGLQLLFYSVGIGQISSEVPQNLSASRPQDRQFILSSKKLLLSDSGFYLCAWMSVGELFFGEGSRLTVL.

The chain links TRBV5-1 to TRBJ1-4, with D unresolved. The CDR3 totals 16 residues. V lost 3 bases and J 0 bases, leaving 12 bases between the germline ends. The V gene's germline CDR1 is SGHRS and CDR2 YFSETQ. CDR3 loop: CASSSGTVATNEKLFF. CDR3 nucleotide sequence: TGCGCCAGCAGCTCCGGTACAGTTGCAACTAATGAAAAACTGTTTTTT.

J is TRBJ1-3 and V is TRBV30, with D maybe TRBD1 (6 bases). The CDR3 length is 14 residues. V lost 4 bases to trimming and J lost 0 bases, with 10 bases between them. Germline CDR1 reads GTSNPN; CDR2 reads SVGIG (reference sequence). The CDR3 coding sequence is TGTGCCTGGAAGACAGGAACCTCTGGAAACACCATATATTTT. This gives the protein CAWKTGTSGNTIYF.

The chain uses TRBV7-9 and TRBJ2-3; 10 bases are a match to TRBD2. The CDR3 length is 15 residues. The J segment lost 5 bases and the V segment lost 1 base, leaving 3 bases of the junction unmatched. Germline assignment: CDR1 SEHNR and CDR2 FQNEAQ (reference sequence). The CDR3 DNA reads TGTGCCAGCAGCTTAGGAGTAGCGGGAGGAGATACGCAGTATTTT. Amino acids: CASSLGVAGGDTQYF.

The rearrangement uses TRBV7-6 and TRBJ2-1; TRBD1 matches 10 bases. CDR1 and CDR2 (germline): SGHVS, FNYEAQ. J gave up 5 bases and V 10 bases, and 11 bases lay outside the gene matches. The CDR3 contains 15 residues. The CDR3 region is CATTTGTGVHNEQFF. The CDR3 DNA is TGTGCCACCACTACCGGGACAGGGGTTCACAATGAGCAGTTCTTC.

The chain has TRBV6-1 and TRBJ2-2; no firm D call. Deletions cut 1 base from V and 7 bases from J, with 4 bases between. Germline CDR1 is MNHNS and CDR2 is SASEGT. This CDR3 region has 12 residues. DNA of the CDR3: TGTGCCAGCAGTGAAGGTTACGGGGAGCTGTTTTTT. Its translation: CASSEGYGELFF.

The chain uses TRBV27 and TRBJ2-7, with D hard to call. V was clipped by 5 bases and J by 3 bases, with 17 bases between them. The CDR3 spans 15 residues. The germline gives CDR1 MNHEY, CDR2 SMNVEV (reference sequence). This CDR3 reads CASSPWLYSHYEQYV. CDR3 DNA sequence: TGTGCCAGCAGTCCCTGGCTATATTCTCACTACGAGCAGTACGTC.

The J gene is TRBJ2-5, the V gene TRBV11-3; 7 bases are shared with TRBD2. The CDR3 length is 15 residues. Germline V gives CDR1 SGHNT, CDR2 YENEEA. V lost 4 bases and J lost 5; bases outside the gene matches: 10. The CDR3 DNA reads TGTGCCAGCAGCTCTGGACTCCTGGGAGGGGAGACCCAGTACTTC. Translating gives CASSSGLLGGETQYF. Supplemented by reference TRBV11-3 and TRBJ2-5, the full variable domain reads EAGVVQSPRYKIIEKKQPVAFWCNPISGHNTLYWYLQNLGQGPELLIRYENEEAVDDSQLPKDRFSAERLKGVDSTLKIQPAELGDSAVYLCASSSGLLGGETQYFGPGTRLLVL.

The CDR3 DNA reads TGCGCCAGCAGCTTGCCCCTCGTGACTAGCGGGAGGGCCGGGGAGCTGTTTTTT. Translating it yields CASSLPLVTSGRAGELFF. V usage is TRBV5-1 and J usage is TRBJ2-2; 14 positions agree with TRBD2. The CDR3 totals 18 residues. Trimming at V came to 1 base and at J to 6 bases, leaving 8 bases not matched to a gene. CDR1 and CDR2 from the germline V gene are SGHRS and YFSETQ.

The rearrangement joins TRBV10-3 to TRBJ2-3; 10 bases line up with TRBD2. The length of the CDR3 is 16 residues. CDR1 is ENHRY and CDR2 is SYGVKD in the germline V gene. J was trimmed by 3 bases and V by 4 bases; bases with no gene match: 7. As DNA, the CDR3 is TGTGCCATCAGTGGGCTAGCGGGAGATGGGACAGATACGCAGTATTTT. The encoded protein is CAISGLAGDGTDTQYF.

This clone was detected a few times. The rearrangement links TRBV10-3 to TRBJ2-7, with D perhaps matching TRBD1 (5 bases). CDR1 and CDR2 from the germline V gene are ENHRY and SYGVKD. V shed 7 bases and J shed 1 base, with 14 bases lying between them. This CDR3 has 14 amino acids. CDR3 in amino acids: CAITRSTDSYEQYF. In nucleotides, the CDR3 is TGTGCCATCACCCGATCGACAGATTCCTACGAGCAGTACTTC.

This clone was seen only once. The V and J genes are TRBV2 and TRBJ2-4; 12 nucleotides line up with TRBD1. This CDR3 has 14 residues. Per the germline V gene, CDR1 is SNHLY and CDR2 is FYNNEI. The trim removed 7 bases at V and 8 bases at J, leaving 6 bases unmatched. The CDR3 DNA sequence: TGTGCCAGCAATACCCGGGACAGGGGGCACATTCAGTACTTC. Translation: CASNTRDRGHIQYF.

CDR3 sequence: CASSLAGTGGDLYEQYF. DNA of the CDR3: TGTGCCAGCAGCTTAGCGGGGACAGGGGGCGATTTGTACGAGCAGTACTTC. The genes are TRBV7-8 and TRBJ2-7; TRBD1 agrees at 12 bases. Germline V CDR1 and CDR2: SGHVS, FQNEAQ. CDR3 length equals 17 residues. V was pared by 0 bases and J by 4 bases, with 7 bases of the junction left unmatched.